This T cell receptor (beta chain) appears in the sequencing data of a study of T-cell reconstitution after alpha-beta-depleted transplantation in children. Study results and limitations: Expanded graft clones numbering several hundred reportedly gave rise to alpha-beta T cells about two months after transplant. Most T-cell counts and diversity one year after the transplant came from T cells that were newly produced. Surviving thymic progenitors and recipient T cells were the source of high TCRbeta diversity at day 60 in some patients.

Preparation of the TCRbeta library involved a method that used unique molecular identifiers. TCRdb analysed the PCR reads with MiXCR anew, one entry per CDR3 protein. The table includes approximately 270,000 distinct CDR3 sequences, around 25% detected once. This CDR3 has 14 amino acids. The germline V and J ends were trimmed by 4 bases and 4 bases, with 11 bases remaining between them. Looked up from germline, CDR1 is SNHLY and CDR2 is FYNNEI. As regards this clonotype: Its antigen is unknown.

The chain joins TRBV2 to TRBJ1-5, with D unclear. The clonotype originates from a female patient aged 2 to 10 who had a stem cell transplant for congenital amegakaryocytic thrombocytopenia, so the T cells may come from the graft donor. Material: PBMCs, mostly from graft donor cells, obtained 360 days after TCRalphabeta/CD19-depleted stem cell transplant. The CDR3: CASSARWRNQPQHF. In nucleotides, the CDR3 is TGTGCCAGCAGTGCGCGTTGGAGAAATCAGCCCCAGCATTTT.